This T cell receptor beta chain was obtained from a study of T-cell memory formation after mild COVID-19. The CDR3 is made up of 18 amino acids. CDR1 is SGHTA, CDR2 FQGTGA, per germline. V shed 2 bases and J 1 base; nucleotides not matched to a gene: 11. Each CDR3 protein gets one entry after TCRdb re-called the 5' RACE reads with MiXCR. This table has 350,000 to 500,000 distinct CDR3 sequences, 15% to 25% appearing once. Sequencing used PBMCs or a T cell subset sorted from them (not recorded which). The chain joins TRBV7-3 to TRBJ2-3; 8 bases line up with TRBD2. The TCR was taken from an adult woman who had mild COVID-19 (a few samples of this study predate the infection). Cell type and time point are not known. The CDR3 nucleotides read TGTGCCAGCAGCTTAGGGCGGGGGGCCCCCGGACGCACAGATACGCAGTATTTT. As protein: CASSLGRGAPGRTDTQYF.